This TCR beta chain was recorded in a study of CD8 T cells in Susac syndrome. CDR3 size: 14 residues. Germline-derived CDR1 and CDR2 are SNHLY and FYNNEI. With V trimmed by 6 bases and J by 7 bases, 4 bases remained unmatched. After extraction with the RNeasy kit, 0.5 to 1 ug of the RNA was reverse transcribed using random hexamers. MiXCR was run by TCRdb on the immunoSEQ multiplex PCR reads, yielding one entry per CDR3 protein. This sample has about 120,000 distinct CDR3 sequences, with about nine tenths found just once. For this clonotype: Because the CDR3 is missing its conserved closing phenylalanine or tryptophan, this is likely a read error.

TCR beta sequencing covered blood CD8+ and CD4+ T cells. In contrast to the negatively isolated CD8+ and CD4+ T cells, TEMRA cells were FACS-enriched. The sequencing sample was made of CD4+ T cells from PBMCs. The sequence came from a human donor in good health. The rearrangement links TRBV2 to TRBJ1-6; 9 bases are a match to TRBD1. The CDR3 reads CASRTTGGNSPLHL. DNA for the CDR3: TGTGCCAGCAGAACAACAGGGGGCAATTCACCCCTCCACCTT.